The 23 T cell receptor beta chains listed next were all sequenced from one sample in a study of cytotoxic CD8 clonotypes in ibrutinib-treated CLL. The assay was immunoSEQ multiplex PCR, and TCRdb's table has in-frame clones only and misses some. Of roughly 160,000 clones listed, approximately 80% were seen once; the top ten hold 4.6%. Here the sequenced sample was PBMCs, taken after 24 months of ibrutinib treatment. All receptors derive from a human donor with chronic lymphocytic leukemia.

The rearrangement uses TRBV6-5 and TRBJ2-7; maybe TRBD1 (5 bases). The CDR3 length is 12 residues. CDR1 MNHEY and CDR2 SVGAGI come from the germline V gene. Trimming removed 6 bases from V and 3 bases from J, with 9 bases in between. CDR3 region: CASRRDSYEQYF. DNA of the CDR3: TGTGCCAGCAGAAGAGACAGCTACGAGCAGTACTTC.

The chain is built from TRBV5-1 and TRBJ1-4; 7 bases fit TRBD1. In germline, CDR1 is SGHRS, CDR2 YFSETQ. V was pared by 3 bases and J by 0 bases, with 2 bases of the junction left unmatched. The CDR3 covers 15 residues. The CDR3 DNA follows: TGCGCCAGCAGCTGGGACAGAACAACTAATGAAAAACTGTTTTTT. Translating gives CASSWDRTTNEKLFF.

This sequence joins TRBV29-1 and TRBJ1-2; possible D gene TRBD1, 5 bases. Germline loops: CDR1 SQVTM, CDR2 ANQGSEA. Trimming took 4 bases from V and 0 from J, leaving 12 bases between them. The CDR3 loop spans 14 amino acids. CDR3 residues: CSVVRDSANYGYTF. The CDR3 bases are TGCAGCGTTGTCCGGGACTCAGCTAACTATGGCTACACCTTC.

The DNA for the CDR3 is TGTGCCAGCAGACTTCTAGCGGGGTCTGGCTACGAGCAGTACTTC. Translated, it gives CASRLLAGSGYEQYF. The chain recombines TRBV27 with TRBJ2-7, with TRBD2 identical over 9 bases. The CDR3 totals 15 residues. Trimming removed 6 bases from V and 3 bases from J; junction bases left unmatched: 9. From germline, CDR1 is MNHEY and CDR2 SMNVEV (reference sequence).

The chain carries TRBV5-4 and TRBJ2-1, with D uncertain. Germline V CDR1 and CDR2: SGHNT, YYREEE (reference sequence). The CDR3 sequence is 14 residues long. Trimming removed 9 bases at V and 3 bases at J, with 16 bases between. This chain's CDR3 is CAIPWAVGYNEQFF. The CDR3 region has the DNA TGTGCCATCCCGTGGGCGGTCGGCTACAATGAGCAGTTCTTC.

The chain joins TRBV28 to TRBJ2-3, with TRBD2 matching 7 bases. Germline assignment: CDR1 MDHEN and CDR2 SYDVKM. With 6 bases clipped from V and 2 bases from J, the junction kept 5 bases outside the gene matches. This CDR3 spans 14 amino acids. The CDR3 sequence is CASRVGGITDTQYF. CDR3 DNA sequence: TGTGCCAGCAGGGTCGGGGGGATCACAGATACGCAGTATTTT.

This clone has a handful of counts. V usage is TRBV2 and J usage is TRBJ1-5, with 7 positions matching TRBD1. Per germline, CDR1 SNHLY and CDR2 FYNNEI. The CDR3 consists of 17 residues. V gave up 4 bases and J gave up 1 base; unmatched junction bases: 10. DNA for the CDR3: TGTGCCAGCAGTGTCCCGCTTTCGGGACAGAGCAATCAGCCCCAGCATTTT. This gives the protein CASSVPLSGQSNQPQHF.

This chain joins TRBV9 and TRBJ2-3; no clear D gene. The CDR3 is 14 amino acids. Looked up from germline, CDR1 is SGDLS and CDR2 is YYNGEE. Trimming removed 6 bases from V and 0 bases from J, with 11 bases in between. The CDR3 here is CASTPGLSTDTQYF. CDR3 in DNA: TGTGCCAGCACACCCGGGCTAAGCACAGATACGCAGTATTTT. Combining the CDR3 with reference TRBV9 and TRBJ2-3 gives the whole variable domain DSGVTQTPKHLITATGQRVTLRCSPRSGDLSVYWYQQSLDQGLQFLIQYYNGEERAKGNILERFSAQQFPDLHSELNLSSLELGDSALYFCASTPGLSTDTQYFGPGTRLTVL.

V usage is TRBV27 and J usage is TRBJ2-3, with D perhaps TRBD1 (6 bases). This CDR3 contains 18 residues. The germline V gene has CDR1 MNHEY and CDR2 SMNVEV (reference sequence). V lost 6 bases and J lost 6, with 28 bases in between. CDR3 nucleotides: TGTGCCAGCAGCTACCACCTCCGCTCGGGACAAGGACGGGATACGCAGTATTTT. Protein product: CASSYHLRSGQGRDTQYF.

The chain is built from TRBV28 and TRBJ1-2; D is possibly TRBD1 (5 bases). This CDR3 has 15 amino acids. V lost 3 bases to trimming and J lost 2 bases, with 13 bases between them. CDR1 is MDHEN and CDR2 is SYDVKM in the germline V gene. CDR3 bases: TGTGCCAGCAGTTTTACCGGGACGGGGAACTATGGCTACACCTTC. Amino acid sequence: CASSFTGTGNYGYTF.

The gene calls are TRBV14 and TRBJ1-1; TRBD1 matches 7 bases. Germline CDR1 and CDR2: SGHDN and FVKESK. Trimming took 1 base from V and 0 from J; bases not matched to a gene: 8. The CDR3 is made up of 17 amino acids. The CDR3: CASSQGTGLIMNTEAFF. The CDR3 DNA reads TGTGCCAGCAGCCAAGGGACAGGATTAATCATGAACACTGAAGCTTTCTTT.

The chain employs TRBV18 and TRBJ1-3; D may be TRBD1 (6 bases). The CDR3 length is 16 residues. Between the trimmed V and J ends, which lost 6 bases and 1 base, there was a span of 16 bases. Germline V gene data show CDR1 as KGHSH and CDR2 as LQKENI. The CDR3 nucleotides are TGTGCCAGCTCCTCGGACAGTTTAGTGTCTGGAAACACCATATATTTT. Translating gives CASSSDSLVSGNTIYF. The full variable domain, in which reference TRBV18 and TRBJ1-3 provide the parts outside the CDR3, is NAGVMQNPRHLVRRRGQEARLRCSPMKGHSHVYWYRQLPEEGLKFMVYLQKENIIDESGMPKERFSAEFPKEGPSILRIQQVVRGDSAAYFCASSSDSLVSGNTIYFGEGSWLTVV.

The rearrangement uses TRBV30 and TRBJ2-1, with TRBD2 matching 9 bases. This CDR3 comprises 15 residues. Trimming cost V 4 bases and J 7 bases; bases outside gene matches: 11. CDR1 is GTSNPN and CDR2 is SVGIG in the germline V gene (reference sequence). The CDR3: CAWTGGGRATNEQFF. CDR3 nucleotide sequence: TGTGCCTGGACGGGGGGCGGGAGGGCAACGAATGAGCAGTTCTTC.

The chain uses TRBV5-8 and TRBJ1-1; 11 nucleotides line up with TRBD1. Germline CDR1 and CDR2: SGHTS and YDEGEE. V dropped 0 bases and J dropped 4; count of bases not matched to a gene: 8. The CDR3 length is 17 residues. DNA for the CDR3: TGTGCCAGCAGCTTGGCCAAAGTCGGGACAGGGGGCACTGAAGCTTTCTTT. Its protein product is CASSLAKVGTGGTEAFF.

The genes are TRBV19 and TRBJ1-2, with D unresolved. In germline, CDR1 is LNHDA, CDR2 SQIVND (reference sequence). Between the trimmed V and J ends, which lost 3 bases and 7 bases, there was a span of 12 bases. The CDR3 contains 13 residues. The CDR3 spells CASSIFDPRGYTF. CDR3 nucleotide sequence: TGTGCCAGTAGTATCTTTGACCCCCGTGGCTACACCTTC.

The chain employs TRBV9 and TRBJ2-3; D perhaps matches TRBD2 (6 bases). The V gene's germline CDR1 is SGDLS and CDR2 YYNGEE. The CDR3 has 15 amino acids. V was clipped by 0 bases and J by 0 bases, with 8 bases between them. The CDR3 sequence is CASSVGGVSTDTQYF. CDR3 nucleotide sequence: TGTGCCAGCAGCGTAGGGGGGGTCAGCACAGATACGCAGTATTTT.

The V gene is TRBV19, the J gene TRBJ1-5, with D hard to call. Per the germline V gene, CDR1 is LNHDA and CDR2 is SQIVND (reference sequence). Trimming took off 8 bases at V and 1 base at J, with 12 bases between the two ends. CDR3 length: 14 residues. The CDR3 bases are TGTGCCAGTTCAATGTTCGGCAGCAATCAGCCCCAGCATTTT. This translates into CASSMFGSNQPQHF.

A single count supports this clone. The DNA of the CDR3 is TGTGCCAGCAGTTTAAGGTCCTACGAGCAGTACTTC. The encoded protein is CASSLRSYEQYF. The chain joins TRBV28 to TRBJ2-7; D is ambiguous. Germline lookup yields CDR1 MDHEN and CDR2 SYDVKM. V lost 2 bases and J 1 base, leaving 3 bases between the germline ends. The length of the CDR3 is 12 residues.

The chain has TRBV19 and TRBJ1-5, with TRBD1 matching over 8 bases. The CDR3 consists of 15 residues. V was pared by 6 bases and J by 0 bases, with 4 bases of the junction left unmatched. Germline V gene lookup returns CDR1 LNHDA and CDR2 SQIVND (reference sequence). The CDR3 region has the DNA TGTGCCAGTAGGGGACAGGCGTATAGCAATCAGCCCCAGCATTTT. This codes for CASRGQAYSNQPQHF.

This clone was observed once. This likely comes from a read error, as the CDR3 has no conserved phenylalanine or tryptophan at its end. The chain combines TRBV5-1 with TRBJ1-1; 7 nucleotides agree with TRBD1. V shed 4 bases and J 11 bases; nucleotides not matched to a gene: 11. The germline gives CDR1 SGHRS, CDR2 YFSETQ. The length of the CDR3 is 13 residues. CDR3 sequence: CASSKQGTRGAFL. The CDR3 DNA reads as TGCGCCAGCAGCAAACAGGGGACGAGAGGCGCTTTCCTT.

This rearrangement joins TRBV5-1 to TRBJ2-7, with 7 nucleotides matching TRBD2. The germline V gene encodes CDR1 SGHRS and CDR2 YFSETQ. Trimming took 4 bases from V and 0 from J; bases not matched to a gene: 7. This CDR3 spans 15 amino acids. The CDR3 bases are TGCGCCAGCAGCGAGGGAGGGGTCCTCTCCTACGAGCAGTACTTC. It translates to CASSEGGVLSYEQYF.

V is TRBV4-2 and J is TRBJ2-5, with 9 bases fitting TRBD2. CDR3 length: 15 residues. The germline gives CDR1 LGHNA, CDR2 YNFKEQ. The ends lost 3 bases at V and 3 bases at J; junction bases unmatched: 5. This CDR3 reads CASSQGSGGKETQYF. The DNA for the CDR3 is TGTGCCAGCAGCCAGGGGAGCGGGGGGAAAGAGACCCAGTACTTC.

The chain has TRBV7-2 and TRBJ1-1; no firm D call. Trimming shortened V by 2 bases and J by 11 bases, and 9 bases separated the two germline ends. Germline CDR1 reads SGHTA; CDR2 reads FQGNSA. CDR3 length: 11 residues. Here the CDR3 reads CASSLLIEAFF. CDR3 nucleotides: TGTGCCAGCAGCTTACTGATCGAGGCTTTCTTT. Full variable domain (missing parts from reference TRBV7-2 and TRBJ1-1): GAGVSQSPSNKVTEKGKDVELRCDPISGHTALYWYRQSLGQGLEFLIYFQGNSAPDKSGLPSDRFSAERTGGSVSTLTIQRTQQEDSAVYLCASSLLIEAFFGQGTRLTVV.